These 13 T cell receptor beta chains were all obtained from the same sample, sequenced in a study of cytomegalovirus exposure and HLA in healthy donors. The PCR ran on 60 Vbeta and 13 Jbeta primers. Profiling relied on immunoSEQ multiplex PCR, and the TCRdb table lists in-frame clones only, not all of them. In the table there are over 150,000 clones, 65% to 70% of which are singletons. Material: PBMCs. Receptors originate from a woman aged 18-29 years in good health and CMV-seropositive.

This chain connects TRBV2 to TRBJ2-1, with no clear D. The germline CDR1 and CDR2 sequences are SNHLY and FYNNEI. The CDR3 runs 19 residues. The V end lost 6 bases, the J end lost 1 base, and 25 bases lay between the germline ends. DNA of the CDR3: TGTGCCAGCAGACGTCTTTTCCGAGACCCACGACTTTCCTACAATGAGCAGTTCTTC. It is translated as CASRRLFRDPRLSYNEQFF.

This chain links TRBV27 with TRBJ2-6; D not certain. Trimming removed 1 base at V and 4 bases at J, with 8 bases between. This CDR3 has 15 amino acids. Germline V gene lookup returns CDR1 MNHEY and CDR2 SMNVEV (reference sequence). CDR3 nucleotide sequence: TGTGCCAGCAGTTTATACACCCCCGGGGCCAACGTCCTGACTTTC. Translated, it gives CASSLYTPGANVLTF.

CDR3 DNA sequence: TGTGCCAGCACCTCTGACAGGGTAGGTCGCTCCTACAATGAGCAGTTCTTC. Translated: CASTSDRVGRSYNEQFF. The chain combines TRBV27 with TRBJ2-1; 7 bases are shared with TRBD1. Germline lookup yields CDR1 MNHEY and CDR2 SMNVEV (reference sequence). This CDR3 has 17 residues. The ends lost 7 bases at V and 0 bases at J; junction bases unmatched: 12.

The table lists this clone with a few counts. The chain carries TRBV6-1 and TRBJ1-6; D call uncertain. The V and J ends lost 1 base and 5 bases respectively, with 15 bases between them. This CDR3 is built from 17 residues. Germline V gene lookup returns CDR1 MNHNS and CDR2 SASEGT. The CDR3 is CASSEVLGGVNNSPLHF. The CDR3 DNA reads as TGTGCCAGCAGTGAAGTTCTAGGCGGGGTCAATAATTCACCCCTCCACTTT.

This clone was detected only a few times. The chain joins TRBV4-2 to TRBJ2-3; D call uncertain. The ends were cut back, 4 bases at V and 0 bases at J, with 8 bases in the middle. The CDR3 length is 14 residues. Germline V gives CDR1 LGHNA, CDR2 YNFKEQ. Here the CDR3 DNA reads TGTGCCAGCAGCCTTGGCAGTAGCACAGATACGCAGTATTTT. Its translation is CASSLGSSTDTQYF.

The chain combines TRBV15 with TRBJ1-1; D not certain. Trimming pared 5 bases from V and 1 base from J, leaving 11 bases between. The germline gives CDR1 LNHNV, CDR2 YYDKDF (reference sequence). CDR3 length: 14 amino acids. The CDR3 DNA is TGTGCCACCAGCTTCACGAGGGAGAACACTGAAGCTTTCTTT. It encodes CATSFTRENTEAFF.

The rearrangement links TRBV14 to TRBJ2-1; possible D gene TRBD2, 5 bases. Per the germline V gene, CDR1 is SGHDN and CDR2 is FVKESK. V was pared by 7 bases and J by 5 bases, with 12 bases between. CDR3 length equals 13 residues. The CDR3 loop is CASIWSSHNEQFF. The DNA for the CDR3 is TGTGCCAGCATCTGGTCTAGCCACAATGAGCAGTTCTTC.

The V call is TRBV4-1, the J call TRBJ2-7; TRBD1 aligns across 7 bases. The CDR3 runs 15 residues. V lost 1 base, J lost 7 bases, and 10 bases stayed unmatched. From germline, CDR1 is MGHRA and CDR2 YSYEKL. CDR3 sequence reads: CASSQVTGALLEQYF. CDR3 nucleotides: TGCGCCAGCAGCCAAGTTACAGGGGCGTTGTTGGAGCAGTACTTC.

This clone has only a few counts. The rearrangement joins TRBV28 to TRBJ1-5; the D gene is possibly TRBD1 (6 bases). V shed 1 base and J shed 0 bases, with 7 bases lying between them. CDR3 length: 15 residues. The germline V gene encodes CDR1 MDHEN and CDR2 SYDVKM. The CDR3 bases are TGTGCCAGCAGTTTATACAGGGATAGCAATCAGCCCCAGCATTTT. Its translation: CASSLYRDSNQPQHF. Full variable domain (rest looked up from reference TRBV28 and TRBJ1-5): DVKVTQSSRYLVKRTGEKVFLECVQDMDHENMFWYRQDPGLGLRLIYFSYDVKMKEKGDIPEGYSVSREKKERFSLILESASTNQTSMYLCASSLYRDSNQPQHFGDGTRLSIL.

The table lists this clone with a few counts. V gene TRBV7-9 combines with J gene TRBJ1-4; possible D gene TRBD1, 5 bases. Germline-derived CDR1 and CDR2 are SEHNR and FQNEAQ (reference sequence). This CDR3 is 15 amino acids long. V was clipped by 5 bases and J by 8 bases, with 18 bases between them. The CDR3 sequence is CASSLVGGSGEKLFF. The CDR3 DNA is TGTGCCAGCAGCCTGGTTGGGGGGTCAGGGGAAAAACTGTTTTTT.

The chain joins TRBV10-1 to TRBJ2-1; perhaps TRBD2 as D (6 bases). The germline V gene has CDR1 WNHNN and CDR2 SYGVQD (reference sequence). The CDR3 has 14 residues. V lost 5 bases to trimming and J lost 2 bases, with 10 bases between them. CDR3 loop: CASSSSGAYNEQFF. The DNA for the CDR3 is TGCGCCAGCAGTTCATCGGGGGCCTACAATGAGCAGTTCTTC.

This clone was seen a handful of times. The chain employs TRBV19 and TRBJ1-1; 7 positions match TRBD1. Germline loops: CDR1 LNHDA, CDR2 SQIVND (reference sequence). This CDR3 is 17 amino acids long. V was pared by 3 bases and J by 0 bases, with 10 bases of the junction left unmatched. The CDR3 here is CASSMQGGRRMNTEAFF. CDR3 DNA: TGTGCCAGTAGTATGCAGGGGGGACGAAGAATGAACACTGAAGCTTTCTTT.

This chain uses TRBV5-6 with TRBJ2-7; TRBD2 matches at 8 bases. Trimming removed 4 bases from V and 2 bases from J; junction bases left unmatched: 5. The V gene's germline CDR1 is SGHDT and CDR2 YYEEEE. The CDR3 has 14 amino acids. DNA for the CDR3: TGTGCCAGCAGCGATGGACTAGCCACCTACGAGCAGTACTTC. Translation: CASSDGLATYEQYF.